This TCR beta chain was captured by sequencing in a study of T-cell reconstitution after alpha-beta-depleted transplantation in children. This clonotype has a single count. CDR3 size: 15 residues. Germline V gene data show CDR1 as LNHNV and CDR2 as YYDKDF (reference sequence). Trimming removed 0 bases from V and 4 bases from J, with 10 bases in between. For TCRbeta, the library was prepared with unique molecular identifiers. TCRdb itself ran the PCR reads through MiXCR, one entry per CDR3 protein. The sample yields about 240,000 distinct CDR3 sequences, roughly a quarter seen once. Sequenced material: PBMCs, taken before TCRalphabeta/CD19-depleted stem cell transplant. The TCR comes from a girl aged 2 to 9 with Fanconi anemia, due to receive a stem cell transplant. J is TRBJ1-3 and V is TRBV15; D gene ambiguous. The CDR3 DNA reads TGTGCCACCAGCAGAGATCGGGCGGGCGGAAACACCATATATTTT. As protein: CATSRDRAGGNTIYF. Combining the CDR3 with reference TRBV15 and TRBJ1-3 gives the whole variable domain DAMVIQNPRYQVTQFGKPVTLSCSQTLNHNVMYWYQQKSSQAPKLLFHYYDKDFNNEADTPDNFQSRRPNTSFCFLDIRSPGLGDTAMYLCATSRDRAGGNTIYFGEGSWLTVV.